What follows are 20 T cell receptor beta chains derived from one specimen sequenced in a study of blood T cell repertoires in COVID-19. Clones were sequenced by immunoSEQ multiplex PCR, and TCRdb holds only the in-frame ones, with some missing. The sample lists roughly 250,000 clones, more than 65% seen once, with roughly 14% in the top ten. The sequenced material came from peripheral blood. These receptors were collected from a person aged 70 to 85 with COVID-19, enrolled during active disease.

The chain combines TRBV10-3 with TRBJ2-5; 10 bases align to TRBD2. From germline, CDR1 is ENHRY and CDR2 SYGVKD. After removal of 6 bases from V and 3 bases from J, the junction contained 7 bases not matched to a gene. The CDR3 is 15 residues long. Here the CDR3 reads CAISPLAGVEETQYF. CDR3 nucleotides: TGTGCCATCAGCCCTCTAGCGGGAGTCGAAGAGACCCAGTACTTC.

J is TRBJ2-7 and V is TRBV28; 7 nucleotides agree with TRBD1. Germline trimming cut 9 bases from V and 9 bases from J; bases unmatched to any gene: 11. This CDR3 has 12 amino acids. Germline loops: CDR1 MDHEN, CDR2 SYDVKM. CDR3 in amino acids: CASSTPGQTQYF. The CDR3 DNA reads TGTGCCAGTAGTACTCCGGGACAGACGCAGTACTTC.

The V call is TRBV27, the J call TRBJ1-6; no firm D call. Trimming cost V 4 bases and J 0 bases, with 10 bases left between them. Germline CDR1 MNHEY, CDR2 SMNVEV (reference sequence). This CDR3 has 16 residues. CDR3 sequence reads: CASSSLPSSYNSPLHF. The CDR3 nucleotides are TGTGCCAGCAGTTCCCTCCCGAGCTCCTATAATTCACCCCTCCACTTT.

The J gene is TRBJ1-2, the V gene TRBV15; D remains ambiguous. The length of the CDR3 is 14 residues. Germline V CDR1 and CDR2: LNHNV, YYDKDF (reference sequence). The V end was cut by 3 bases, the J end by 7 bases, with 15 bases between. CDR3 coding DNA: TGTGCCACCAGCAGTTTGACTCCCCCGGGTGGCTACACCTTC. The encoded protein is CATSSLTPPGGYTF.

Concerning this clone: Possible read error: a much larger clone is one base away. This chain links TRBV28 with TRBJ2-1; no definite D call. The V gene lost 6 bases and the J gene lost 0 bases, with 6 bases spanning the gap. Germline V lookup: CDR1 MDHEN, CDR2 SYDVKM. The CDR3 is 13 residues long. CDR3 sequence: CASRVSSYNEQFF. The CDR3 bases are TGTGCCAGCAGAGTGAGCTCCTACAATGAGCAGTTCTTC.

The chain employs TRBV2 and TRBJ1-1; a possible D gene is TRBD1 (5 bases). The CDR3 length is 12 residues. Per germline, CDR1 SNHLY and CDR2 FYNNEI. V lost 0 bases and J lost 10, with 9 bases in between. CDR3 DNA: TGTGCCAGCAGTGAAGCCTCCGGGGGAGCTTTCTTT. Protein product: CASSEASGGAFF.

This rearrangement joins TRBV16 to TRBJ2-1; 9 nucleotides agree with TRBD2. Losses at the gene ends were 6 bases for V and 2 bases for J; bases not matched to a gene: 8. The V gene's germline CDR1 is KGHSY and CDR2 FQNENV. CDR3 length equals 16 residues. This CDR3 reads CASSRALAGTYNEQFF. In DNA, the CDR3 is TGTGCCAGCAGTCGGGCTCTAGCGGGAACCTACAATGAGCAGTTCTTC.

In regard to this clone: This CDR3 is also generated by other DNA sequences in the sample. The chain is built from TRBV6-5 and TRBJ1-5; a weak D match, TRBD1 (5 bases). V dropped 0 bases and J dropped 8 bases, with 8 bases sitting between them. The germline CDR1 and CDR2 sequences are MNHEY and SVGAGI. The CDR3 has 13 residues. CDR3 residues: CASSYSRGKPQHF. The CDR3 bases are TGTGCCAGCAGTTACTCTAGGGGAAAGCCCCAGCATTTT.

V and J are TRBV7-9 and TRBJ2-1, with a weak D call TRBD2 (5 bases). Trimming cost V 2 bases and J 3 bases, with 11 bases left between them. From germline, CDR1 is SEHNR and CDR2 FQNEAQ (reference sequence). The CDR3 is 15 residues long. The CDR3 spells CASSLPFTSYNEQFF. CDR3 DNA sequence: TGTGCCAGCAGCTTACCCTTCACTAGCTACAATGAGCAGTTCTTC.

The rearrangement joins TRBV11-2 to TRBJ1-3; D remains ambiguous. Trimming removed 5 bases from V and 0 bases from J, with 14 bases in between. The CDR3 loop spans 16 amino acids. Germline V gene sequence: CDR1 SGHAT, CDR2 FQNNGV. The CDR3 region is CASSPHWAGSGNTIYF. In DNA form, the CDR3 reads TGTGCCAGCAGCCCCCATTGGGCCGGCTCTGGAAACACCATATATTTT. Based on the CDR3 plus reference TRBV11-2 and TRBJ1-3, the full variable domain is EAGVAQSPRYKIIEKRQSVAFWCNPISGHATLYWYQQILGQGPKLLIQFQNNGVVDDSQLPKDRFSAERLKGVDSTLKIQPAKLEDSAVYLCASSPHWAGSGNTIYFGEGSWLTVV.

The V call is TRBV12-3 or TRBV12-4, the J call TRBJ1-6, with 10 bases that match TRBD1. The CDR3 covers 13 residues. V lost 5 bases and J lost 8; bases outside the gene matches: 0. The CDR3 DNA reads as TGTGCCAGCAGTGGGACAGGGGATTCACCCCTCCACTTT. Its protein product is CASSGTGDSPLHF.

The V gene is TRBV5-4, the J gene TRBJ2-5, with D tentatively TRBD1 (8 bases). Germline assignment: CDR1 SGHNT and CDR2 YYREEE (reference sequence). This CDR3 has 15 residues. Trimming took off 4 bases at V and 4 bases at J, with 17 bases between the two ends. CDR3: CASSLPQGGGETQYF. The CDR3 DNA reads TGTGCCAGCAGCCTACCACAGGGGGGGGGAGAGACCCAGTACTTC.

This chain connects TRBV10-3 to TRBJ1-1, with 9 bases aligning to TRBD1. V shed 8 bases, J shed 3 bases, and the junction held 13 bases outside the gene matches. The germline V gene has CDR1 ENHRY and CDR2 SYGVKD. The CDR3 loop spans 16 amino acids. The CDR3 reads CAIRPGQGKEDTEAFF. The DNA for the CDR3 is TGTGCCATCCGCCCGGGACAGGGCAAGGAGGACACTGAAGCTTTCTTT.

The chain uses TRBV11-2 and TRBJ2-7; TRBD2 is a possible D gene (6 bases). V was shortened by 5 bases and J by 4 bases, with 15 bases between the two germline ends. The CDR3 is 14 residues long. CDR1 and CDR2 (germline): SGHAT, FQNNGV. CDR3 protein: CASSAHVGGYEQYF. The CDR3 coding sequence is TGTGCCAGCAGCGCGCACGTGGGGGGTTACGAGCAGTACTTC.

V gene TRBV6-2 or TRBV6-3 combines with J gene TRBJ2-1; 11 nucleotides agree with TRBD1. Trimming at V came to 5 bases and at J to 4 bases, leaving 4 bases not matched to a gene. The CDR3 runs to 15 residues. Germline loops: CDR1 MNHEY, CDR2 SVGEGT. The CDR3: CASSPDRGHYNEQFF. Here the CDR3 DNA reads TGTGCCAGCAGTCCGGACAGGGGGCATTACAATGAGCAGTTCTTC.

The genes are TRBV6-5 and TRBJ2-5; 10 bases map to TRBD1. V was clipped by 6 bases and J by 5 bases; unmatched bases: 9. The germline V gene has CDR1 MNHEY and CDR2 SVGAGI. The CDR3 runs to 15 residues. This chain's CDR3 is CASSGPGQGKETQYF. The CDR3 nucleotides are TGTGCCAGCAGCGGCCCGGGACAGGGGAAGGAGACCCAGTACTTC.

This chain uses TRBV10-3 with TRBJ1-2, with a weak D call TRBD1 (6 bases). The CDR3 runs 14 residues. Germline assignment: CDR1 ENHRY and CDR2 SYGVKD. With 4 bases removed from V and 3 bases from J, the gap between germline ends came to 12 bases. CDR3 sequence reads: CAISAYREDYGYTF. In DNA form, the CDR3 reads TGTGCCATCAGTGCGTACAGGGAAGACTATGGCTACACCTTC.

The genes are TRBV4-2 and TRBJ2-4; perhaps TRBD2 as D (6 bases). The CDR3 extends over 14 amino acids. CDR1 and CDR2 from the germline V gene are LGHNA and YNFKEQ. V was clipped by 1 base and J by 12 bases, with 16 bases between them. Here the CDR3 DNA reads TGTGCCAGCAGCCAAGGAGAGGTTAGCGGAAGTCAGTACTTC. It encodes CASSQGEVSGSQYF.

This chain joins TRBV24-1 and TRBJ2-5; 11 bases are shared with TRBD1. V was clipped by 4 bases and J by 5 bases; unmatched bases: 8. Germline CDR1 KGHDR, CDR2 SFDVKD. The CDR3 runs to 16 residues. The CDR3: CATSDRTGGFGETQYF. The CDR3 nucleotides are TGTGCCACCAGTGACCGGACAGGGGGCTTCGGCGAGACCCAGTACTTC.

V is TRBV28 and J is TRBJ2-7, with TRBD2 matching 16 bases. Germline CDR1 and CDR2: MDHEN and SYDVKM. The CDR3 sequence is 18 residues long. V lost 2 bases, J lost 6 bases, and 10 bases stayed unmatched. The CDR3 region is CASSLTGTSGGAGTEQYF. CDR3 sequence (DNA): TGTGCCAGCAGTTTAACCGGGACTAGCGGGGGGGCCGGCACCGAGCAGTACTTC.